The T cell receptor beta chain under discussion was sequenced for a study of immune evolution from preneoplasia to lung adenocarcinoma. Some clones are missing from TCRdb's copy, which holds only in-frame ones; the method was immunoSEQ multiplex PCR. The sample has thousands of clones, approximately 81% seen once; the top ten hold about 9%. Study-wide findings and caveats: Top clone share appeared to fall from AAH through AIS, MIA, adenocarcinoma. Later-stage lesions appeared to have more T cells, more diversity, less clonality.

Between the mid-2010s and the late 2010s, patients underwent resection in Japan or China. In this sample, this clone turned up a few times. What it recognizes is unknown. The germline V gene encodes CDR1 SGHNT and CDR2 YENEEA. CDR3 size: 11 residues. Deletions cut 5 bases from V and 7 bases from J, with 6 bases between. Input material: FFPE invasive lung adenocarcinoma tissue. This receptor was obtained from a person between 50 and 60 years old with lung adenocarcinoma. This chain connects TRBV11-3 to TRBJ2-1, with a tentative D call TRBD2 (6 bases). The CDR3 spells CASSAGNEQFF. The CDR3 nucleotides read TGTGCCAGCAGCGCGGGGAATGAGCAGTTCTTC.